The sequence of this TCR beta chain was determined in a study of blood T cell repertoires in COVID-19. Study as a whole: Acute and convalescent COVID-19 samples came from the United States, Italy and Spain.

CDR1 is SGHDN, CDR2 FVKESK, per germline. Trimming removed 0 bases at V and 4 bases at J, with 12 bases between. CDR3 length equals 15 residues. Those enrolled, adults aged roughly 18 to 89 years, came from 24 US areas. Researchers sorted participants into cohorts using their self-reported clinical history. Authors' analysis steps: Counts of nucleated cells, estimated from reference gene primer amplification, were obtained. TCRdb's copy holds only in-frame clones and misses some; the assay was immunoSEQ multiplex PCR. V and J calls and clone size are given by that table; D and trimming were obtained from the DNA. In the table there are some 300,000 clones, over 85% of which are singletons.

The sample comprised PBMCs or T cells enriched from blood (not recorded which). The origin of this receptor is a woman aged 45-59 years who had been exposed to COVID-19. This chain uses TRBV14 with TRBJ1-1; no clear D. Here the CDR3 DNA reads TGTGCCAGCAGCCAAGAGTTCCGCGGGAGCACTGAAGCTTTCTTT. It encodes CASSQEFRGSTEAFF.